This T cell receptor beta chain originates from a study of technical replicates of blood from a few donors. The table came from immunoSEQ multiplex PCR; TCRdb's copy has only in-frame clones and leaves some out. The profile shows about 83,000 clones, more than 90% of them singletons. V lost 5 bases, J lost 4 bases, and 7 bases stayed unmatched. CDR3 length equals 14 residues. The V gene's germline CDR1 is SEHNR and CDR2 FQNEAQ (reference sequence). Sample: T cells isolated from PBMCs. V gene TRBV7-9 combines with J gene TRBJ2-7; 8 nucleotides match TRBD1. The sequence was obtained from a human donor in good health. This CDR3 reads CASSVNQGAYEQYF. In DNA form, the CDR3 reads TGTGCCAGCAGCGTAAATCAGGGGGCGTACGAGCAGTACTTC.